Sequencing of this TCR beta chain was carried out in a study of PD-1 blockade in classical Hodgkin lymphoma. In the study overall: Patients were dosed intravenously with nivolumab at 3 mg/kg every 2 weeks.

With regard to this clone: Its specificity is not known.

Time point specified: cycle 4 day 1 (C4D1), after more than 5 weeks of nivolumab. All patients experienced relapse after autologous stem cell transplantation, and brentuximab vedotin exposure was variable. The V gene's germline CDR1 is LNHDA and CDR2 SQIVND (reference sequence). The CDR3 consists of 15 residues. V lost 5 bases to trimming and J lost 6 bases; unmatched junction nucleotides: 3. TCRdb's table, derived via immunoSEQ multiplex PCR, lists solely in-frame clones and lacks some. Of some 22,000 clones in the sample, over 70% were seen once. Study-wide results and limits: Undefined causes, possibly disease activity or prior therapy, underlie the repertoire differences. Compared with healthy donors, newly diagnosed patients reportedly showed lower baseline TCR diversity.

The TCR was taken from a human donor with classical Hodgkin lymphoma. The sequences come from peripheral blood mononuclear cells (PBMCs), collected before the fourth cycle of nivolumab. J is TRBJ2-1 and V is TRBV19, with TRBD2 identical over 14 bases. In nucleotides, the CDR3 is TGTGCCAGTAGTCCTGGGACTAGCGGGAGCAATGAGCAGTTCTTC. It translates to CASSPGTSGSNEQFF.